A single sample gave rise to the 11 T cell receptor beta chains below, sequenced in a study of early T cells in non-severe SARS-CoV-2 infection. TCRdb called the 5' RACE reads again in MiXCR, with one record for every CDR3 protein. The sample has more than 65,000 distinct CDR3 sequences, around an eighth seen once. Here the sequenced sample was whole blood, taken at baseline. These receptor sequences come from an adult who was a healthcare worker with PCR-confirmed SARS-CoV-2 infection or an uninfected control (not recorded which).

The chain has TRBV5-6 and TRBJ2-7, with 9 bases matching TRBD1. This CDR3 has 13 amino acids. J was trimmed by 0 bases and V by 5 bases; bases with no gene match: 0. Germline assignment: CDR1 SGHDT and CDR2 YYEEEE. CDR3 sequence: CASRTGGSYEQYF. CDR3 sequence (DNA): TGTGCCAGCAGGACAGGGGGCTCCTACGAGCAGTACTTC.

There are a few counts of this clonotype. V is TRBV11-2 and J is TRBJ2-5; 13 nucleotides line up with TRBD2. Germline V gene sequence: CDR1 SGHAT, CDR2 FQNNGV. This CDR3 has 15 residues. With V trimmed by 7 bases and J by 6 bases, 8 bases remained unmatched. The DNA of the CDR3 is TGTGCCAGCACCACGACTAGCGGGGGGTGGCAGACCCAGTACTTC. Protein product: CASTTTSGGWQTQYF.

This clonotype has at least ten counts. The chain joins TRBV5-4 to TRBJ2-1; 13 nucleotides match TRBD2. The germline CDR1 and CDR2 sequences are SGHNT and YYREEE (reference sequence). With V trimmed by 2 bases and J by 10 bases, 12 bases remained unmatched. This CDR3 comprises 17 residues. In DNA, the CDR3 is TGTGCCAGCAGCTTTGCGGGGACACGGACTAGCGGGGGAGAGCAGTTCTTC. As protein: CASSFAGTRTSGGEQFF.

The rearrangement joins TRBV27 to TRBJ2-7; no firm D call. CDR3 length equals 14 residues. With 5 bases removed from V and 2 bases from J, the gap between germline ends came to 13 bases. CDR1 is MNHEY and CDR2 is SMNVEV in the germline V gene (reference sequence). In DNA, the CDR3 is TGTGCCAGCAGTGCCATGAAAGTAACCTACGAGCAGTACTTC. It translates to CASSAMKVTYEQYF.

In this sample, this clonotype turned up a few times. V gene TRBV10-3 combines with J gene TRBJ2-7; a weak D match, TRBD1 (6 bases). The CDR3 has 15 residues. CDR1 ENHRY and CDR2 SYGVKD come from the germline V gene. V was pared by 8 bases and J by 0 bases, with 17 bases between. The CDR3, as DNA: TGTGCCATCGGGGGTAGCTCAGGGGCCTCCTACGAGCAGTACTTC. It codes for CAIGGSSGASYEQYF.

This clonotype was seen a handful of times. The genes are TRBV7-6 and TRBJ1-2; TRBD1 might be the D (6 bases). The CDR3 covers 15 residues. Germline lookup yields CDR1 SGHVS and CDR2 FNYEAQ. V was shortened by 0 bases and J by 5 bases, with 13 bases between the two germline ends. The CDR3, as DNA: TGTGCCAGCAGCTTAGCGGGATCAGGGGATTATGGCTACACCTTC. Its protein is CASSLAGSGDYGYTF.

The chain carries TRBV5-4 and TRBJ1-3, with D perhaps TRBD1 (5 bases). CDR3 length equals 16 residues. Germline V CDR1 and CDR2: SGHNT, YYREEE (reference sequence). Deletions cut 4 bases from V and 4 bases from J, with 18 bases between. The CDR3 DNA reads as TGTGCCAGCAGCCCGTCCCAGGGTTCCTTCGGAAACACCATATATTTT. The encoded protein is CASSPSQGSFGNTIYF. Full variable domain (rest looked up from reference TRBV5-4 and TRBJ1-3): ETGVTQSPTHLIKTRGQQVTLRCSSQSGHNTVSWYQQALGQGPQFIFQYYREEENGRGNFPPRFSGLQFPNYSSELNVNALELDDSALYLCASSPSQGSFGNTIYFGEGSWLTVV.

V is TRBV6-2 or TRBV6-3 and J is TRBJ1-4, with D uncertain. The CDR3 length is 14 residues. Trimming stripped 6 bases from V and 4 bases from J, with 12 bases between. Germline-derived CDR1 and CDR2 are MNHEY and SVGEGT. CDR3 DNA sequence: TGTGCCAGCAGCTCCGGGGTACTTAATGAAAAACTGTTTTTT. Translated: CASSSGVLNEKLFF.

CDR3 in amino acids: CASRRGQGLPYEQYF. DNA for the CDR3: TGTGCCAGCAGGAGGGGACAGGGACTCCCCTACGAGCAGTACTTC. The chain carries TRBV7-3 and TRBJ2-7; 9 positions agree with TRBD1. The length of the CDR3 is 15 residues. V trimming: 6 bases; J trimming: 2 bases; junction bases outside the gene matches: 8. CDR1 is SGHTA, CDR2 FQGTGA, per germline. Full variable domain (missing parts from reference TRBV7-3 and TRBJ2-7): GAGVSQTPSNKVTEKGKYVELRCDPISGHTALYWYRQSLGQGPEFLIYFQGTGAADDSGLPNDRFFAVRPEGSVSTLKIQRTERGDSAVYLCASRRGQGLPYEQYFGPGTRLTVT.

The J gene is TRBJ2-3, the V gene TRBV4-3; tentative D call: TRBD2 (6 bases). CDR1 is LGHNA, CDR2 YSLEER, per germline. The length of the CDR3 is 19 residues. V was trimmed by 0 bases and J by 0 bases, leaving 19 bases between them. The CDR3 sequence: CASSQDVGRTRGSTDTQYF. CDR3 nucleotide sequence: TGCGCCAGCAGCCAAGATGTAGGGAGGACTCGCGGAAGCACAGATACGCAGTATTTT.

The chain's CDR3 is CASSLVAVQRNQPQHF. CDR3 DNA sequence: TGTGCCAGCAGCTTAGTGGCTGTACAGCGCAATCAGCCCCAGCATTTT. This chain connects TRBV11-2 to TRBJ1-5; the D is unclear. The germline CDR1 and CDR2 sequences are SGHAT and FQNNGV. The CDR3 covers 16 residues. The V gene lost 1 base and the J gene lost 2 bases, with 12 bases spanning the gap.